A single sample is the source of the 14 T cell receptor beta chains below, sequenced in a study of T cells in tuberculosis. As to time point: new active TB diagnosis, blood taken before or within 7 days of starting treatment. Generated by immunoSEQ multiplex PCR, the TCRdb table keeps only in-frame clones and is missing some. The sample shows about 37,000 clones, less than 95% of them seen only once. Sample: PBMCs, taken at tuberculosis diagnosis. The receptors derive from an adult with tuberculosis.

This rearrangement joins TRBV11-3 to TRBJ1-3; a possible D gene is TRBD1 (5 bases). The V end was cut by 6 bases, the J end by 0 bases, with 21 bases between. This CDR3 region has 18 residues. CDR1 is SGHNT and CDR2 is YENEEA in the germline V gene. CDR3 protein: CASSSKGGMGPSGNTIYF. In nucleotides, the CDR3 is TGTGCCAGCAGTTCTAAGGGTGGGATGGGGCCCTCTGGAAACACCATATATTTT. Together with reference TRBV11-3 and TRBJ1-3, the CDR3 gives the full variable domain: EAGVVQSPRYKIIEKKQPVAFWCNPISGHNTLYWYLQNLGQGPELLIRYENEEAVDDSQLPKDRFSAERLKGVDSTLKIQPAELGDSAVYLCASSSKGGMGPSGNTIYFGEGSWLTVV.

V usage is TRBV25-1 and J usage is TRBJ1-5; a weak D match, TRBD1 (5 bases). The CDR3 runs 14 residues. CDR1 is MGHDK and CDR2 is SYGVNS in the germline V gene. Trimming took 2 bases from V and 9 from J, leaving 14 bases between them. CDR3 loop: CASSEGGGSGPQHF. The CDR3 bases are TGTGCCAGCAGTGAAGGGGGAGGATCTGGGCCCCAGCATTTT.

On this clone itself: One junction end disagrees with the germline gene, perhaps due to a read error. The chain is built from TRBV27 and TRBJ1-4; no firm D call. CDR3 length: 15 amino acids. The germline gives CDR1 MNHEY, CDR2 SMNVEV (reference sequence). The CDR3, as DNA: TGTGCCAGCCGGAGAAGCGTCAGTACTAGTGAAAAACTGTTTTTT. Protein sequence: CASRRSVSTSEKLFF.

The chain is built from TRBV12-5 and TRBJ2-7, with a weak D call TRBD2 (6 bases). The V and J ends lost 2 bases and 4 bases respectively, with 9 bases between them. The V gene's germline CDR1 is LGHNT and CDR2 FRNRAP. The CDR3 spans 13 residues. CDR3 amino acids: CASGLQEGYEQYV. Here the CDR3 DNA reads TGTGCTAGTGGTTTGCAGGAGGGGTACGAGCAGTACGTC.

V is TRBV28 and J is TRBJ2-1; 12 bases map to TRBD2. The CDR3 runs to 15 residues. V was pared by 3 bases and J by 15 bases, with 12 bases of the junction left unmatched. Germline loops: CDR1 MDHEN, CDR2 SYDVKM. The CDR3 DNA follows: TGTGCCAGCAGTTTGTCTAGCGGGGGGGCCCGAGCAGCGTTCTTC. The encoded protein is CASSLSSGGARAAFF.

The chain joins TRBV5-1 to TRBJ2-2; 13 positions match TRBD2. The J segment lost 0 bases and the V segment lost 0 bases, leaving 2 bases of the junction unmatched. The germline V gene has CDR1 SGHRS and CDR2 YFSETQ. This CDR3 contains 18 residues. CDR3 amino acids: CASSLGLAGGSNTGELFF. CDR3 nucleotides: TGCGCCAGCAGCTTGGGACTAGCGGGGGGTTCGAACACCGGGGAGCTGTTTTTT.

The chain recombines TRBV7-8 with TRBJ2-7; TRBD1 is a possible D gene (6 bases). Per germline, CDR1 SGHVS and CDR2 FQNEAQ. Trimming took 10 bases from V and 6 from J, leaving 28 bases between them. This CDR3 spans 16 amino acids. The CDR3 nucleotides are TGTGCCACCCTAAGGGTTGACTGGGGGCGTCGAGTCGAGCAGTACGTC. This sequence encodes CATLRVDWGRRVEQYV.

The DNA of the CDR3 is TGTGCCAGCAGCTCTCCCTCAGGCGAGCAGTACTTC. This sequence encodes CASSSPSGEQYF. This chain uses TRBV5-4 with TRBJ2-7, with no clear D. The CDR3 runs to 12 residues. CDR1 is SGHNT, CDR2 YYREEE, per germline (reference sequence). V gave up 3 bases and J gave up 6 bases, with 10 bases separating them. Drawing the rest from reference TRBV5-4 and TRBJ2-7, the complete variable domain is ETGVTQSPTHLIKTRGQQVTLRCSSQSGHNTVSWYQQALGQGPQFIFQYYREEENGRGNFPPRFSGLQFPNYSSELNVNALELDDSALYLCASSSPSGEQYFGPGTRLTVT.

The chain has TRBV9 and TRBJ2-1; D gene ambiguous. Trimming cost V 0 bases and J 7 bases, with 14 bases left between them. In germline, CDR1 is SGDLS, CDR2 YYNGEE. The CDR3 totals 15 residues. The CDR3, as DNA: TGTGCCAGCAGCGTAGAGCCGTCCGAGATTAATGAGCAGTTCTTC. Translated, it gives CASSVEPSEINEQFF. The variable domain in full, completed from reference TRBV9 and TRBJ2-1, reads DSGVTQTPKHLITATGQRVTLRCSPRSGDLSVYWYQQSLDQGLQFLIQYYNGEERAKGNILERFSAQQFPDLHSELNLSSLELGDSALYFCASSVEPSEINEQFFGPGTRLTVL.

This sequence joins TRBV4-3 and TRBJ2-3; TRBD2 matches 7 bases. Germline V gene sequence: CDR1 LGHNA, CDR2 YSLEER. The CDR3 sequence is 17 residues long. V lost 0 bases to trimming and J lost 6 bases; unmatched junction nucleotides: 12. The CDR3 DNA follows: TGCGCCAGCAGCCAAGATCAGGCCGGGGGGACGACGGATACGCAGTATTTT. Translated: CASSQDQAGGTTDTQYF.

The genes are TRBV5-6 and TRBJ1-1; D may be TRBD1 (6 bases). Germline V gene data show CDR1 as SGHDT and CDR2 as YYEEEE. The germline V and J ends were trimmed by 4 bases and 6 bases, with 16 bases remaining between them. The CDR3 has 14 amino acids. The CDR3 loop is CASSHQTGIAEAFF. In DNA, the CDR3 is TGTGCCAGCAGCCATCAAACAGGGATCGCTGAAGCTTTCTTT.

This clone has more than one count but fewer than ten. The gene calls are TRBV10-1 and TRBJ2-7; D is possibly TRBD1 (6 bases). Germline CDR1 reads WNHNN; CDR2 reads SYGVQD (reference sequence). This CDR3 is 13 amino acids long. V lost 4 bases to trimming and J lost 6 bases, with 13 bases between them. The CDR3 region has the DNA TGCGCCAGCAGTGGGACAGAAGGCAGCGAGCAGTACTTC. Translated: CASSGTEGSEQYF.

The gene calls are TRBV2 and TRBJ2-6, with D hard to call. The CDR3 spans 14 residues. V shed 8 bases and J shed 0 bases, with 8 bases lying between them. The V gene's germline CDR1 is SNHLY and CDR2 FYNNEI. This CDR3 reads CASPPVSGANVLTF. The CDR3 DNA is TGTGCCAGCCCCCCGGTCTCTGGGGCCAACGTCCTGACTTTC.

The CDR3 here is CASSYSFSTGPEQYF. For the CDR3, the DNA is TGTGCCAGCAGTTATTCGTTCTCGACAGGGCCCGAGCAGTACTTC. The chain uses TRBV6-6 and TRBJ2-7; 7 positions agree with TRBD1. This CDR3 region has 15 residues. Losses at the gene ends were 3 bases for V and 6 bases for J; bases not matched to a gene: 11. Germline V gene data show CDR1 as MNHNY and CDR2 as SVGAGI (reference sequence).